This passage covers 12 T cell receptor beta chains from one sample sequenced in a study of CD8 T cells in ankylosing spondylitis. Whole-study findings and limits: For ankylosing spondylitis blood, a TCR beta motif of roughly 8 highly homologous variants appeared characteristic.

Each CDR3 protein is one row after TCRdb ran MiXCR on the 5' RACE reads. The repertoire holds 200,000 to 250,000 distinct CDR3 sequences, with approximately 20% as singletons. These TCRs are of unknown antigen specificity. The sequenced sample consisted of blood, either unsorted or a sorted T cell fraction (not recorded which). Receptors originate from a male donor with ankylosing spondylitis.

This clonotype was seen a handful of times. This sequence joins TRBV11-2 and TRBJ2-4, with D perhaps matching TRBD1 (6 bases). Trimming took off 0 bases at V and 1 base at J, with 10 bases between the two ends. This CDR3 region has 16 residues. Germline CDR1 and CDR2: SGHAT and FQNNGV. CDR3: CASSLETGQAKNIQYF. The DNA for the CDR3 is TGTGCCAGCAGCTTAGAAACAGGGCAGGCCAAAAACATTCAGTACTTC.

This clonotype has ten or more counts. This rearrangement joins TRBV4-2 to TRBJ2-7; D gene ambiguous. Between the trimmed V and J ends, which lost 1 base and 0 bases, there was a span of 7 bases. CDR3 size: 14 residues. Germline V gives CDR1 LGHNA, CDR2 YNFKEQ. The CDR3 region is CASSQVLDSYEQYF. In DNA, the CDR3 is TGTGCCAGCAGCCAAGTACTTGACTCCTACGAGCAGTACTTC.

The chain is built from TRBV4-2 and TRBJ2-7, with D maybe TRBD1 (6 bases). Germline V gene sequence: CDR1 LGHNA, CDR2 YNFKEQ. V gave up 1 base and J gave up 0 bases, with 13 bases separating them. The CDR3 totals 16 residues. In nucleotides, the CDR3 is TGTGCCAGCAGCCAAGGAGGGGGAGCGAGCTCCTACGAGCAGTACTTC. This encodes CASSQGGGASSYEQYF.

CDR3: CASMDSSYEQYF. In DNA, the CDR3 is TGTGCCAGCATGGACAGCTCCTACGAGCAGTACTTC. This chain uses TRBV2 with TRBJ2-7; possible D gene TRBD1, 6 bases. CDR3 size: 12 residues. CDR1 is SNHLY and CDR2 is FYNNEI in the germline V gene. Trimming removed 7 bases from V and 0 bases from J, with 7 bases in between.

The chain joins TRBV5-5 to TRBJ1-1; the D is unclear. CDR1 and CDR2 (germline): SGHKS, YYEKEE (reference sequence). Trimming stripped 1 base from V and 1 base from J, with 5 bases between. The CDR3 sequence is 13 residues long. The DNA for the CDR3 is TGTGCCAGCAGCTTGCTACAGAACACTGAAGCTTTCTTT. This codes for CASSLLQNTEAFF.

The CDR3 DNA reads TGCGCCAGCAGCCAAGGTAGGGGAGGGATAGTCACTGAAGCTTTCTTT. Its protein product is CASSQGRGGIVTEAFF. The chain has TRBV4-1 and TRBJ1-1; a possible D gene is TRBD1 (5 bases). This CDR3 is 16 amino acids long. Germline CDR1 MGHRA, CDR2 YSYEKL. V lost 1 base and J 4 bases, leaving 16 bases between the germline ends.

This clonotype appeared a few times. CDR3 loop: CASSLAAGHYNEQFF. The CDR3 region has the DNA TGTGCCAGCAGCTTGGCTGCGGGACACTACAATGAGCAGTTCTTC. The chain recombines TRBV5-5 with TRBJ2-1; D possibly uses TRBD1 or TRBD2 (6 bases each). V lost 0 bases to trimming and J lost 3 bases, with 10 bases between them. This CDR3 is 15 amino acids long. Germline-derived CDR1 and CDR2 are SGHKS and YYEKEE (reference sequence).

This clonotype was observed a few times. The rearrangement uses TRBV7-9 and TRBJ2-7, with 7 bases identical to TRBD2. CDR3 length equals 16 residues. From germline, CDR1 is SEHNR and CDR2 FQNEAQ (reference sequence). The ends lost 6 bases at V and 0 bases at J; junction bases unmatched: 11. This chain's CDR3 is CASSPSLGDYSYEQYF. The CDR3 DNA reads as TGTGCCAGCAGTCCTTCCCTAGGGGACTACTCCTACGAGCAGTACTTC.

This sequence joins TRBV11-2 and TRBJ2-3; 11 bases agree with TRBD2. Germline V gives CDR1 SGHAT, CDR2 FQNNGV. V lost 6 bases to trimming and J lost 2 bases; unmatched junction nucleotides: 7. The CDR3 consists of 16 residues. In DNA form, the CDR3 reads TGTGCCAGCAGTGATGGGACTAGCGGTTACACAGATACGCAGTATTTT. It specifies CASSDGTSGYTDTQYF.

This clonotype was seen only a few times. The chain uses TRBV4-3 and TRBJ2-7; D is perhaps TRBD2 (6 bases). Per germline, CDR1 LGHNA and CDR2 YSLEER. The CDR3 totals 13 residues. Trimming took off 4 bases at V and 7 bases at J, with 14 bases between the two ends. The CDR3 is CASSLGGREEQYF. The CDR3 coding sequence is TGCGCCAGCAGCCTGGGGGGTAGAGAAGAGCAGTACTTC.

In its sample, this clonotype was seen a few times. The rearrangement uses TRBV30 and TRBJ2-1; 7 bases are shared with TRBD2. The V gene end was trimmed by 0 bases and the J gene end by 8 bases; junction bases not matched to a gene: 10. CDR1 and CDR2 from the germline V gene are GTSNPN and SVGIG (reference sequence). The CDR3 is 15 amino acids. The CDR3 region is CAWSVLVGGEDEQFF. In DNA form, the CDR3 reads TGTGCCTGGAGTGTCCTTGTGGGGGGGGAAGATGAGCAGTTCTTC.

CDR3 DNA: TGTGCCAGCAGTGAGAGTACGAACACCGGGGAGCTGTTTTTT. Translation: CASSESTNTGELFF. V is TRBV27 and J is TRBJ2-2; no definite D call. Looked up from germline, CDR1 is MNHEY and CDR2 is SMNVEV (reference sequence). CDR3 length: 14 residues. The ends were cut back, 5 bases at V and 0 bases at J, with 7 bases in the middle.